These T cell receptor beta chains were read from a single sample in a study of cytomegalovirus exposure and HLA in healthy donors. Clones were read by immunoSEQ multiplex PCR, and TCRdb kept only the in-frame ones, dropping some. The data contain some 120,000 clones, about 68% of them seen just once; the ten biggest clones take up 4%. Input material: PBMCs. These receptors were taken from a man between 40 and 49 years old in good health and CMV-seropositive. Both conserved end residues are part of each CDR3. D genes are given only for firm matches. For some rows the clone size is stated as once, few or many, or as a class when expanded; others skip it.

NA | TRBJ2-3 | NA | TRBV6-1 | TGTGCCAGCAGTCCTCGGAGACTTACCACAGATACGCAGTATTTT | CASSPRRLTTDTQYF
few | TRBJ1-1 | NA | TRBV6-5 | TGTGCCAGCAGTTACGAGGGATGGGGAACTGAAGCTTTCTTT | CASSYEGWGTEAFF
few | TRBJ1-3 | NA | TRBV7-9 | TGTGCCTGCTTAGTTGGGCCTGATATCTCTGGAAACACCATATATTTT | CACLVGPDISGNTIYF
NA | TRBJ1-4 | TRBD1 | TRBV27 | TGTGCCAGCAGTCCCAGACAGGGGGAAAAACTGTTTTTT | CASSPRQGEKLFF
NA | TRBJ2-5 | TRBD1 | TRBV4-1 | TGCGCCAGCAGCCAACCGGGGACAGGGGGCGGTCAAGAGACCCAGTACTTC | CASSQPGTGGGQETQYF
NA | TRBJ2-5 | TRBD1 | TRBV7-2 | TGTGCCAGCAGCTGGGACAGGGGCGAGACCCAGTACTTC | CASSWDRGETQYF
NA | TRBJ2-7 | NA | TRBV7-9 | TGTGCCAGCAGCTCCGATAACGGCTACGAGCAGTACTTC | CASSSDNGYEQYF
NA | TRBJ2-2 | NA | TRBV7-9 | TGTTCCAGCAGCTCCCCCCGGGATCCAAACACCGGGGAGCTGTTTTTT | CSSSSPRDPNTGELFF
NA | TRBJ2-3 | TRBD2 | TRBV2 | TGTGCCAGCAGTGCCCCTCTAGCGGGCACAGATACGCAGTATTTT | CASSAPLAGTDTQYF
NA | TRBJ2-1 | NA | TRBV27 | TGTGCCAGCAGTTTTAGAGCAACCTCGGCCTACAATGAGCAGTTCTTC | CASSFRATSAYNEQFF
NA | TRBJ2-1 | TRBD1 | TRBV6-5 | TGTGCCAGCAGTTACTCTAGGGGGACAGGGGAACAGTTCTTC | CASSYSRGTGEQFF
NA | TRBJ2-7 | TRBD2 | TRBV4-2 | TGTGCCAGCAGCCAATCTTCTAGCGGGAGCTCCTACGAGCAGTACTTC | CASSQSSSGSSYEQYF
NA | TRBJ1-5 | NA | TRBV28 | TGTGCCAGCAGTTTTGGCCAGGGCAATCAGCCCCAGCATTTT | CASSFGQGNQPQHF
once | TRBJ1-2 | TRBD1 | TRBV5-4 | TGTGCCAGCAGCCAACCAGGGGGGTGGGGCTACACCTTC | CASSQPGGWGYTF
NA | TRBJ2-7 | NA | TRBV21-1 | TGTGCCAGCAGCAATTCTCTAACCGGGACAGGGGCGGCCTACGAGCAGTACTTC | CASSNSLTGTGAAYEQYF
NA | TRBJ2-2 | NA | TRBV27 | TGTGCCAGCAGTTTAGTGGCAGGGCACACCGGGGAGCTGTTTTTT | CASSLVAGHTGELFF
NA | TRBJ1-1 | NA | TRBV19 | TGTGCCAGTAGTCCCGGACAGAAACCGAAGAACACTGAAGCTTTCTTT | CASSPGQKPKNTEAFF
NA | TRBJ1-1 | TRBD1 | TRBV5-1 | TGCGCCAGCAGCCAAAGCGGGGACAGGGGTTCTTTCTTT | CASSQSGDRGSFF
NA | TRBJ2-2 | TRBD2 | TRBV11-3 | TGTGCCAGCAGCCAAGGACTAGCGGGAGGTCGCGGGGAGCTGTTTTTT | CASSQGLAGGRGELFF
NA | TRBJ1-6 | NA | TRBV14 | TGTGCCAGCAGCCAAGGACAGTTCCCCAATTCACCCCTCCACTTT | CASSQGQFPNSPLHF
NA | TRBJ2-1 | NA | TRBV10-3 | TGTGCCATCAGTGAGCAGGGTGAGCAGTTCTTC | CAISEQGEQFF
NA | TRBJ1-3 | NA | TRBV30 | TGTGCCTGGAGCTTGTCCAGGGGAAACACCATATATTTT | CAWSLSRGNTIYF
NA | TRBJ1-1 | NA | TRBV9 | TGTGCCAGCAGCGTAGGACACATGTACGCTGAAGCTTTCTTT | CASSVGHMYAEAFF
few | TRBJ2-1 | TRBD2 | TRBV10-3 | TGTGCCATCAGGGGCTATAGCGGGATTGAGCAGTTCTTC | CAIRGYSGIEQFF
NA | TRBJ2-7 | TRBD2 | TRBV12-5 | TGTGCTAGTGGACCCCGGACTAGCGGGGGCTCATACGAGCAGTACTTC | CASGPRTSGGSYEQYF
NA | TRBJ2-7 | NA | TRBV6-6 | TGTGCCAGCAGTTACGGGACTTCCTACGAGCAGTACTTC | CASSYGTSYEQYF
few | TRBJ1-1 | NA | TRBV15 | TGTGCCACCAGCAGAGGAGGGGGCACTGAAGCTTTCTTT | CATSRGGGTEAFF
NA | TRBJ2-1 | NA | TRBV20-1 | TGCAGTGCCCGCGGAGGGGCGAAAGAGTTCTTC | CSARGGAKEFF
once | TRBJ2-1 | NA | TRBV6-1 | TGTGCCAGCAGTGAAGAACAGGGATTCTCCTACAATGAGCAGTTCTTC | CASSEEQGFSYNEQFF
NA | TRBJ2-7 | NA | TRBV5-1 | TGCGCCAGCAGCACGACTAGCTCCTACGAGCAGTACTTC | CASSTTSSYEQYF
NA | TRBJ2-2 | NA | TRBV7-7 | TGTGCTAGCAGCATCCTAGTCGGAACCGGGGAGCTGTTTTTT | CASSILVGTGELFF
NA | TRBJ2-3 | TRBD1 | TRBV9 | TGTGCCAGCAGAGGGACAGAGCCTAGCACAGATACGCAGTATTTT | CASRGTEPSTDTQYF